The entry below describes one T cell receptor (beta chain). What antigen it recognizes has not been identified. Base qualities were left out, and no much larger clone turns up one base away. The entry originates in a study of blood T cell repertoires in COVID-19 (dated by TCRdb to 2020 to 2022). In terms of the full investigation: Samples from collaborators originated in the United States, Italy and Spain and spanned both the acute and convalescent phases of COVID-19. The material from the prospective study consisted of cDNA or gDNA derived from T cells, B-cell-depleted T cells, or PBMCs. HLA class I and class II types, where available, came from metadata supplied by the sample provider rather than from assay-based typing. Subjects who had been exposed to COVID-19, were actively infected with it, or had recovered from it provided the deeply sampled blood TCRbeta repertoires that made up the dataset. Sample metadata almost always included a de-identified subject ID, COVID-19 status, age in years and sex. The repertoires were made available in a free public database intended to serve as a resource for research on the immune response to SARS-CoV-2. The samples were drawn from the first 160 participants of the ongoing ImmuneRACE study and from 950 to 1,500 subjects provided by 6 global collaborators.

The study at large found these results: Clinical and demographic metadata were provided uncurated, with the amount varying by source and participant.

The germline V gene supplies CDR1 SGHDT and CDR2 YYEEEE. Cut back by 1 base and 3 bases, the V and J ends lie 11 bases apart. The CDR3 covers 14 residues, taking in both the cysteine and the phenylalanine. Solely the CDR3 DNA is kept, with 42 bases framed from the first base. The immunoSEQ Assay, a bias-controlled multiplex PCR, was used to amplify TCRbeta CDR3 regions from genomic DNA. The study's own analysis went as follows. The number of nucleated cells in each sample was estimated from the amplification of reference gene primers within the assay. Sequence reads were collapsed and filtered to measure the absolute abundance of every unique TCRbeta CDR3 rearrangement. For each sample, productive Simpson clonality was calculated as the square root of Simpson's diversity index across productive rearrangements. As stored in TCRdb, this immuneACCESS dataset retains in-frame rearrangements with V and J assigned. A fraction of the clones does not appear; measured against another copy, unresolved V genes explain less than half of the discrepancy, and the remainder lacks a known reason. V and J calls and clone size are given by that table; D and trimming were obtained from the DNA. This sample holds under 300,000 clones; approximately 90% were observed only once. The ten most abundant clones make up around 3% of the sample.

Participants in the prospective study were enrolled through a virtual design, were aged roughly 18 to 90 years, and lived in roughly 24 United States geographic areas. To assign participants to cohorts, the prospective study relied on clinical history that participants themselves reported in a screening survey and a study questionnaire. Recovered participants in ImmuneRACE Cohort 3 were defined as having two consecutive negative NP/OP PCR tests, clearance from a healthcare professional, or resolution of symptoms. Mobile phlebotomists in the prospective study collected whole blood, serum and a nasopharyngeal or oropharyngeal swab from every participant. Prospective study participants could optionally give additional blood draws and questionnaires over an approximately two-month period. Prospective study blood samples were shipped either frozen or at room temperature before DNA extraction.

This chain joins TRBV5-6 to TRBJ2-7, with a tentative D gene TRBD1 over 6 matching bases. Material for sequencing was PBMCs or T cells enriched from blood (not recorded which). The receptor was isolated from a woman between 45 and 65 years old who had recovered from COVID-19. The CDR3 reads as follows: CASSLMGAFYEQYF. The nucleotides read TGTGCCAGCAGCTTGATGGGGGCTTTCTACGAGCAGTACTTC.